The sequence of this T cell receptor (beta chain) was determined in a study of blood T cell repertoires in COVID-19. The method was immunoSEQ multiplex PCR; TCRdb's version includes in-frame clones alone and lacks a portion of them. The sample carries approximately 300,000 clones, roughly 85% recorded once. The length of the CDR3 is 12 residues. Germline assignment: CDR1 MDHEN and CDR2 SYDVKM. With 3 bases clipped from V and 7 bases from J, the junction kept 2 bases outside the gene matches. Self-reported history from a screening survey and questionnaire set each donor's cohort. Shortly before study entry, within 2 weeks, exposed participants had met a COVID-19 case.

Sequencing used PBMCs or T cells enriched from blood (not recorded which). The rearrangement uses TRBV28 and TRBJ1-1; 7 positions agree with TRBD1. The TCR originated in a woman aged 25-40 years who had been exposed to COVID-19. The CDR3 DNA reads TGTGCCAGCAGTTTTCAGGGGGGTGAAGCTTTCTTT. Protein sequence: CASSFQGGEAFF.